This T cell receptor beta chain was observed in a study of identical twins. CDR3 length: 18 amino acids. The V segment lost 2 bases and the J segment 7 bases; nucleotides outside the gene matches: 18. Per the germline V gene, CDR1 is KGHDR and CDR2 is SFDVKD. TCRdb redid the calling of the 5' RACE reads with MiXCR, one entry per CDR3 protein. The top ten clones hold approximately 0.25% of a sample with around 1.7 million distinct CDR3 sequences, 32% of them seen once. The chain has TRBV24-1 and TRBJ2-7; 8 bases are shared with TRBD2. Sequenced sample: cord blood. The receptor comes from a newborn girl in good health. CDR3 in amino acids: CATSDSRTSRIGYNEQYF. Written as DNA, the CDR3 is TGTGCCACCAGTGATTCTAGGACTAGCCGGATTGGGTACAATGAGCAGTACTTC.